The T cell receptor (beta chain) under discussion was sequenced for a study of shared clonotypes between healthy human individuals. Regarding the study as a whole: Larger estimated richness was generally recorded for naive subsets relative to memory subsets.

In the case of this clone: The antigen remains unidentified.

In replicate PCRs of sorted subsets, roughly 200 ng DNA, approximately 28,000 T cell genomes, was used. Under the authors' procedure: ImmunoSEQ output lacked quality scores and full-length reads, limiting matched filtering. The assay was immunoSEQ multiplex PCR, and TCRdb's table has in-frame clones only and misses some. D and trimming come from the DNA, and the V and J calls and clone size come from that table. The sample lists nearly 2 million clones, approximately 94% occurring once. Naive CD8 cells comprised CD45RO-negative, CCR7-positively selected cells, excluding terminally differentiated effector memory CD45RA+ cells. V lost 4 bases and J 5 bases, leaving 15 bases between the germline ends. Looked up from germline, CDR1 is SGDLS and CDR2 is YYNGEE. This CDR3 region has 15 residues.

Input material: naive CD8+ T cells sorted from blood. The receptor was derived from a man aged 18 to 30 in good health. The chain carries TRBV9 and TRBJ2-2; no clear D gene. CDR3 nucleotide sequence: TGTGCCAGCAGCCCCTCCGGCTTGGGTACCGGGGAGCTGTTTTTT. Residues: CASSPSGLGTGELFF.